This T cell receptor (beta chain) appears in the sequencing data of a study of metastatic and nonmetastatic thyroid tumors. Study overall: Both malignant and benign thyroid patients supplied peripheral blood and tumor or nodule tissue samples, across which the repertoires of these patients were then compared.

Before thyroid surgery, none of the patients had received any treatment. Ten or more counts support this clone. Its target is not known. Per the original methods: Clinicopathological groups supplied CDR3 differences that were used to build a distant-metastasis classifier for papillary thyroid cancer. TCRdb redid the clone calls on the PCR reads using MiXCR. TCRdb's processing, not the authors', yielded these V and J calls. The sample has several thousand clones, roughly 14% seen once. V lost 6 bases and J lost 5; bases outside the gene matches: 10. CDR3 length equals 15 residues. CDR1 and CDR2 (germline): SNHLY, FYNNEI. Study outcomes and limitations: Malignant tumors reportedly showed significantly higher TCR beta diversity than benign nodules in both blood and tumor.

Sequencing used blood. The source of this sequence is a female donor with papillary thyroid cancer or a benign thyroid nodule (not recorded which). Some clones in this sample may be carry-over from other donors' samples. The genes are TRBV2 and TRBJ1-1, with 9 positions matching TRBD1. The CDR3 spells CASRIPGQGGTEAFF. The CDR3 nucleotides read TGTGCCAGCAGGATACCGGGACAGGGAGGAACTGAAGCTTTCTTT.